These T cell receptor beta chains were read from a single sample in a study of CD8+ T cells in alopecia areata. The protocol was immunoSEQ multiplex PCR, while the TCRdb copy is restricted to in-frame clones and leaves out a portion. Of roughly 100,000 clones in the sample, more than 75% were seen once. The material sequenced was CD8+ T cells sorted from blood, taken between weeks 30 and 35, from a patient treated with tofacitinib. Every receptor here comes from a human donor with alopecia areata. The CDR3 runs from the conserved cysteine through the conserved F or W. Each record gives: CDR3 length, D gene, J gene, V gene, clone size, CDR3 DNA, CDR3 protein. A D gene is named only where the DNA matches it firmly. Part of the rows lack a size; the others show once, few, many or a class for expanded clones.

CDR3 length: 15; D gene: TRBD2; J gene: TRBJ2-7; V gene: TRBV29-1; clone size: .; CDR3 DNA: TGCAGCGTTGAAGTCCGCGGCGGGAGGGCCGACGAGCAGTACTTC; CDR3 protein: CSVEVRGGRADEQYF
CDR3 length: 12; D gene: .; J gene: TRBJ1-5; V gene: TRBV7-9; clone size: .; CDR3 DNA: TGTGCCAGCAGGGGGATAAGAGGAGCCCAGCATTTT; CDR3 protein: CASRGIRGAQHF
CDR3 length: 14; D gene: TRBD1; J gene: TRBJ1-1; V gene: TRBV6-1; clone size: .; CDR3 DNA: TGTGCCAGCACCATGACAGGGGGCGGCACTGAAGCTTTCTTT; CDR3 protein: CASTMTGGGTEAFF
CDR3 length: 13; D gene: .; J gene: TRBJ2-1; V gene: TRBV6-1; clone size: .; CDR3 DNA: TGTGCCACCAGGGAGAGCTCCTACAATGAGCAGTTCTTC; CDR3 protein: CATRESSYNEQFF
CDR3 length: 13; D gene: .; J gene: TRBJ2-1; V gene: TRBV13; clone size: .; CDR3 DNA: TGTGCCAGCAGCTTAGCTGGGGCCAGTGAGCAGTTCTTC; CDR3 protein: CASSLAGASEQFF
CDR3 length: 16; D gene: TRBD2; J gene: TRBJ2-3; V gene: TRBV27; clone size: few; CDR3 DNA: TGTGCCAGCAGTTTATTTCCGCTAGCGGGAGCGGATACGCAGTATTTT; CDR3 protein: CASSLFPLAGADTQYF
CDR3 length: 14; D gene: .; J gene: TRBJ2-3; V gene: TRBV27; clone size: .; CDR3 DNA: TGTGCCAGCAGTCCGACGACAGTGGCAGATACGCAGTATTTT; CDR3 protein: CASSPTTVADTQYF
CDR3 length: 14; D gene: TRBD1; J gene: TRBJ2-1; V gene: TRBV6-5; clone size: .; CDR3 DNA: TGTGCCAGCAGTACGTGGACAGGGCCGGGTGAGCAGTTCTTC; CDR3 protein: CASSTWTGPGEQFF
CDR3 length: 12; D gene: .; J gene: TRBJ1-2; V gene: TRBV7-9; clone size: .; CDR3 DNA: TGTGCCAGCAGCTTAGGGGATTATGGCTACACCTTC; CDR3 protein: CASSLGDYGYTF
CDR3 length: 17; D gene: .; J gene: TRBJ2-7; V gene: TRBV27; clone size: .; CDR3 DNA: TGTGCCAGCAGTTTATCGTCGGCAGGTCGAGGGAGCTACGAGCAGTACTTC; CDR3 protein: CASSLSSAGRGSYEQYF
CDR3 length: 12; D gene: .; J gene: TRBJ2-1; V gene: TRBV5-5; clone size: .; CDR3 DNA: TGTGCCAGCAGCTTGGATGGGAATGAGCAGTTCTTC; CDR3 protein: CASSLDGNEQFF
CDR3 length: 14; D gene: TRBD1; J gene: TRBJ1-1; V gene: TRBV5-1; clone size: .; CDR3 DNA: TGCGCCAGCAGCTTCGGGACAGGGAACACTGAAGCTTTCTTT; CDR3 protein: CASSFGTGNTEAFF
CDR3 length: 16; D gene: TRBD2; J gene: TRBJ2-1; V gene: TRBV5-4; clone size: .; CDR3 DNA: TGTGCCAGCAGCCACCCGAGCGGGGGGCATTACAATGAGCAGTTCTTC; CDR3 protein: CASSHPSGGHYNEQFF
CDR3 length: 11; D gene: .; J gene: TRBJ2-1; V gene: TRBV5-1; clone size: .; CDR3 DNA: TGCGCCAGCAGTCTTTCGTATGAGCAGTTCTTC; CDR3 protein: CASSLSYEQFF
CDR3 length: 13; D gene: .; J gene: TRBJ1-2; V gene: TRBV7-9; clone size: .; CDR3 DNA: TGTGCCAGCAGCCCCCCTGGGGCAAGCGGCTACACCTTC; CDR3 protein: CASSPPGASGYTF
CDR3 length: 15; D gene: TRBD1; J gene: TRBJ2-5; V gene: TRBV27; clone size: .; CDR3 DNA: TGTGCCAGCAGTTACCTACAGGGGGCAGGGGAGACCCAGTACTTC; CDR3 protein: CASSYLQGAGETQYF
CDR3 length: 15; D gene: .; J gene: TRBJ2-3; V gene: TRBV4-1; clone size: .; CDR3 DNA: TGCGCCAGCAGCCTGGGAGGGGGAGGCACAGATACGCAGTATTTT; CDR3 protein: CASSLGGGGTDTQYF
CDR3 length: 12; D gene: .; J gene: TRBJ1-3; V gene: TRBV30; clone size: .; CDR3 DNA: TGTGCCTGGAGTGACTCTGGAAACACCATATATTTT; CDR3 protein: CAWSDSGNTIYF
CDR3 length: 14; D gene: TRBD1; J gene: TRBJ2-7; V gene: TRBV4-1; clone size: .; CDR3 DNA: TGCGCCAGCAGCCAACCGACAGGGGAGGACGAGCAGTACTTC; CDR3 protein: CASSQPTGEDEQYF
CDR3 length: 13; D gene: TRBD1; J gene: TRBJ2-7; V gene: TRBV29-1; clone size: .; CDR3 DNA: TGCAGCGTTGAAAGTCAGGGGGCCCCCGAGCAGTACTTC; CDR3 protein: CSVESQGAPEQYF
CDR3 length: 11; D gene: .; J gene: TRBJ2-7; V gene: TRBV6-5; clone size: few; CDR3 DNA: TGTGCCAGCAGTTGGAACTACGAGCAGTACTTC; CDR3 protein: CASSWNYEQYF
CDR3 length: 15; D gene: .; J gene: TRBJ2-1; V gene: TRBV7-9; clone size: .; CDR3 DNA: TGTGCCAGCAGCTTAGTGGGTCGGGACGGCGATGAGCAGTTCTTC; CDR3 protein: CASSLVGRDGDEQFF
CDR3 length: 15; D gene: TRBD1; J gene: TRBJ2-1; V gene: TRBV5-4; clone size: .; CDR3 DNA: TGTGCCAGCAGTCAAGACAGGGGAGCCTACAATGAGCAGTTCTTC; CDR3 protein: CASSQDRGAYNEQFF
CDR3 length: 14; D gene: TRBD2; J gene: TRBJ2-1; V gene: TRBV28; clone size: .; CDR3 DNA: TGTGCCAGCAGTTTTCTAGCGGGGGCCAATGAGCAGTTCTTC; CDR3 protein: CASSFLAGANEQFF
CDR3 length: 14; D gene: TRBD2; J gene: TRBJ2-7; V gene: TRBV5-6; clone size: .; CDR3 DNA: TGTGCCAGCAGCACGGGACTAGCTCTGGACGAGCAGTACTTC; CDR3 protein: CASSTGLALDEQYF
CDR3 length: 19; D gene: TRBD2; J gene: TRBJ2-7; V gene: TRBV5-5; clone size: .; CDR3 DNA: TGTGCCAGCAGCTTTATTTGGGGACTAGCGGGAGTTAATCCCCACGAGCAGTACTTC; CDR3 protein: CASSFIWGLAGVNPHEQYF
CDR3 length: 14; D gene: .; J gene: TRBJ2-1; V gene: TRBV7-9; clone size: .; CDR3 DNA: TGTGCCAGCAGCTTAGCGGGCAGCTACAATGAGCAGTTCTTC; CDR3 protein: CASSLAGSYNEQFF